What follows is one TCR delta chain and its context. This clone has more than one count but fewer than ten. Its antigen remains unidentified. There are no base qualities to consult, and no much larger clone falls within one base. Receptor libraries were prepared by RT-PCR. Sequenced using an Illumina MiSeq. TCRdb reanalyzed the public reads with the CATT caller, and identical DNA sequences were merged afterwards. This sample lists about 320 delta-chain clones; about a fifth were detected once. The ten largest make up 25% to 30% of the sample. Spanning cysteine to phenylalanine, the CDR3 consists of 17 amino acids. The only DNA kept is the CDR3, 51 bases in frame from the first base. V lost 3 bases and J lost 0 bases, and the count of bases not matched to a germline gene is 3. CDR1 GEAIGNYY and CDR2 EKD are derived from the germline V gene. This entry comes from a study of gammadelta T cells in human blood (TCRdb year 2020).

Study-wide findings and limitations: In the study, polyclonal expansion of innate gamma-delta T cells immediately after birth was reported to appear to be driven by microbial exposure.

The chain uses TRDV2 and TRDJ3; a stretch of 8 junction bases matches TRDD3. This clonotype originated in a human donor. The sequenced sample was Vgamma9Vdelta2 gamma-delta T cells from infant blood. This receptor has the CDR3 CACDGIRSSWDTRQMFF. The sequenced DNA: TGTGCCTGTGACGGGATACGCAGCTCCTGGGACACCCGACAGATGTTTTTC.